This is a list of T cell receptor beta chains from one sample in a study of long-term antiretroviral therapy in people with HIV. TCRdb keeps only in-frame clones here, not all; method: immunoSEQ multiplex PCR. The table includes some 21,000 clones, 87% detected once. Sequenced here: unsorted PBMCs, sampled 0.2 years before starting antiretroviral therapy. The receptors stem from a man aged 18 to 29 with HIV. The CDR3 runs from the conserved cysteine through the conserved F or W. D genes are given only for firm matches. Size tells how often a clone was seen (once, few, many) or the class of an expanded clone, and some rows leave it out.

size	D	J	V	CDR3	DNA
-	TRBD1	TRBJ1-5	TRBV6-1	CASSEFGTEGGGGWIQPQHF	TGTGCCAGCAGTGAATTTGGGACAGAGGGAGGTGGGGGTTGGATTCAGCCCCAGCATTTT
-	-	TRBJ1-6	TRBV7-2	CASDPQGSGYRGSGSPLHF	TGTGCCAGCGACCCTCAGGGGTCAGGGTATCGCGGTTCTGGTTCACCCCTCCACTTT
-	-	TRBJ1-5	TRBV27	CASSFAGNQPQHF	TGTGCCAGCAGTTTCGCAGGGAATCAGCCCCAGCATTTT
-	-	TRBJ2-3	TRBV5-6	CASTPGNGADTQYF	TGTGCCAGCACCCCCGGGAATGGTGCAGATACGCAGTATTTT
-	TRBD1	TRBJ2-7	TRBV4-3	CASSQIGTGVHEQYF	TGCGCCAGCAGCCAAATAGGGACAGGGGTTCACGAGCAGTACTTC
-	TRBD1	TRBJ1-1	TRBV2	CASSGQGATEAFF	TGTGCCAGCAGCGGACAGGGGGCTACTGAAGCTTTCTTT
once	TRBD1	TRBJ1-5	TRBV6-5	CASSPVSRGDQPQHF	TGTGCCAGCAGCCCCGTCAGCAGGGGGGATCAGCCCCAGCATTTT
-	-	TRBJ1-1	TRBV28	CASSSLKWQLTEAFF	TGTGCCAGCAGCTCTCTTAAATGGCAGCTCACTGAAGCTTTCTTT
-	-	TRBJ2-1	TRBV5-1	CASSLGGSGNEQFF	TGCGCCAGCAGCTTGGGGGGCAGTGGAAATGAGCAGTTCTTC
few	TRBD1	TRBJ2-2	TRBV10-3	CAIRRSDRGSYTGELFF	TGTGCCATCAGGAGGTCAGACAGGGGGTCATACACCGGGGAGCTGTTTTTT